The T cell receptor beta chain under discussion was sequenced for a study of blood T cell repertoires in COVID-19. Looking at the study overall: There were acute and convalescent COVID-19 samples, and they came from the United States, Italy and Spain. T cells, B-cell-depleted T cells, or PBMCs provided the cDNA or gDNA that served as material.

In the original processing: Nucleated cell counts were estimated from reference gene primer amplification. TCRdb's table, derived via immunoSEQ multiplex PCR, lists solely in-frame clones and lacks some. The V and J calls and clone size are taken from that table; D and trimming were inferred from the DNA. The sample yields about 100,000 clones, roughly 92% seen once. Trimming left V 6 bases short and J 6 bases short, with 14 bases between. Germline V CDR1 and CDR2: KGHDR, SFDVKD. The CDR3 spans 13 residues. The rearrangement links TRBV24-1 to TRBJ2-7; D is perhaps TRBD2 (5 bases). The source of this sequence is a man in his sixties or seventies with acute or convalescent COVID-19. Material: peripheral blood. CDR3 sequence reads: CATSTGGLGEQYF. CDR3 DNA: TGTGCCACCAGTACCGGAGGACTGGGCGAGCAGTACTTC.